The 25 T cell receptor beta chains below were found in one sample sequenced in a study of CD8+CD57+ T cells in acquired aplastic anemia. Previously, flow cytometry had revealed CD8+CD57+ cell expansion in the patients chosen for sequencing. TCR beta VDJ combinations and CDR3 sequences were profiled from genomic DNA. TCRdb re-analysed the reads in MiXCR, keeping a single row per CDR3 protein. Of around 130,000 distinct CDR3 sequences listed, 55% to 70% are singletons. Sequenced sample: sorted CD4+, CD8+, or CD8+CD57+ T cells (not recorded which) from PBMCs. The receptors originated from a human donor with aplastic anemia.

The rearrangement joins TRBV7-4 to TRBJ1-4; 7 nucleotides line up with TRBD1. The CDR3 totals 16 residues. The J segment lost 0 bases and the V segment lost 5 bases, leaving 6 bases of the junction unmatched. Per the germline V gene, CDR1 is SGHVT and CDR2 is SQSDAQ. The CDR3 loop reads CASSTPGQSTNEKLFF. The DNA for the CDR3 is TGTGCCAGCAGCACTCCGGGACAGTCAACTAATGAAAAACTGTTTTTT.

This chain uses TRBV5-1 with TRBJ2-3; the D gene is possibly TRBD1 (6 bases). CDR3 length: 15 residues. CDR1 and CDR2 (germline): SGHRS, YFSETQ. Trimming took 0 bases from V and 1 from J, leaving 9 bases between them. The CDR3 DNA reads TGCGCCAGCAGCTTGGGGGGGCCCGGCACAGATACGCAGTATTTT. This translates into CASSLGGPGTDTQYF.

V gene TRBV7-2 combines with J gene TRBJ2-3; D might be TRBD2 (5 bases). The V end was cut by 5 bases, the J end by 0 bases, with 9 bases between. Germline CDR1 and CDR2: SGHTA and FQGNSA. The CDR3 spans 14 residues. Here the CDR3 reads CASSPSPSTDTQYF. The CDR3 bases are TGTGCCAGCAGCCCTAGCCCTAGCACAGATACGCAGTATTTT.

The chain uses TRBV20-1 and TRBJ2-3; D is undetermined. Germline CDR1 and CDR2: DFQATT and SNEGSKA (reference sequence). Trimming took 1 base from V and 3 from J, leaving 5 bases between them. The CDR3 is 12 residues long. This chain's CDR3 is CSARGVTDTQYF. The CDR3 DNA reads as TGCAGTGCTAGAGGCGTGACAGATACGCAGTATTTT.

The CDR3 here is CASSHGTSGSYEQYF. The CDR3 nucleotides read TGTGCCAGCAGCCACGGGACTAGCGGATCCTACGAGCAGTACTTC. The chain carries TRBV7-9 and TRBJ2-7, with 11 bases identical to TRBD2. The germline V gene encodes CDR1 SEHNR and CDR2 FQNEAQ (reference sequence). The CDR3 has 15 residues. With 5 bases clipped from V and 1 base from J, the junction kept 4 bases outside the gene matches.

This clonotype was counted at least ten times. CDR3: CSVQGRYGYTF. In nucleotides, the CDR3 is TGCAGCGTCCAGGGGAGGTATGGCTACACCTTC. The J gene is TRBJ1-2, the V gene TRBV29-1, with D possibly being TRBD1 (6 bases). CDR3 size: 11 residues. The V gene's germline CDR1 is SQVTM and CDR2 ANQGSEA. The V end lost 6 bases, the J end lost 5 bases, and 10 bases lay between the germline ends.

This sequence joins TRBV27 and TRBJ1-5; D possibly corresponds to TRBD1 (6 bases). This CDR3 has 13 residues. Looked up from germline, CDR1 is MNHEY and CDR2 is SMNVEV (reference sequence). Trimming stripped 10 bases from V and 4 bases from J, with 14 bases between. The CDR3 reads CATRQALNQPQHF. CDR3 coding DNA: TGTGCCACCCGACAGGCTTTAAATCAGCCCCAGCATTTT.

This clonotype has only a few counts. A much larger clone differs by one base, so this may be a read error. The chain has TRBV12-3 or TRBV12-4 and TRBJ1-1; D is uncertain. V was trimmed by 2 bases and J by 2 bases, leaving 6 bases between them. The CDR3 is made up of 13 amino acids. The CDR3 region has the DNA TGTGCCAGCAGTTTAATGACAAACACTGAAGCTTTCTTT. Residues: CASSLMTNTEAFF.

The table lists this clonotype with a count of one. The CDR3 DNA sequence: TGCGCCAGCAGCTTGCCGTTAGAGGGGGAGACCCAGTACTTC. Protein: CASSLPLEGETQYF. The genes are TRBV5-1 and TRBJ2-5, with D tentatively TRBD1 or TRBD2 (5 bases each). The CDR3 is 14 amino acids. The V and J ends lost 1 base and 5 bases respectively, with 12 bases between them. Germline CDR1 is SGHRS and CDR2 is YFSETQ.

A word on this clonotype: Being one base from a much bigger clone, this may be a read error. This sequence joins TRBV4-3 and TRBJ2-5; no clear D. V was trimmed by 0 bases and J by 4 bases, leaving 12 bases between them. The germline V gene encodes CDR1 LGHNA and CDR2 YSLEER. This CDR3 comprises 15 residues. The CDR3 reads CASSQERLLRETQYF. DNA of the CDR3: TGCGCCAGCAGCCAAGAACGCCTACTTAGAGAGACCCAGTACTTC.

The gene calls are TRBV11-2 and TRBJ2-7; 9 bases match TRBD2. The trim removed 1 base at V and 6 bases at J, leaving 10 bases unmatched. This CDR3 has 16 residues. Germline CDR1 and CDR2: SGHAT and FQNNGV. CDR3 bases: TGTGCCAGCAGCTTAGGCGGGAGGGCCCCACTCAGCGAGCAGTACTTC. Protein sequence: CASSLGGRAPLSEQYF.

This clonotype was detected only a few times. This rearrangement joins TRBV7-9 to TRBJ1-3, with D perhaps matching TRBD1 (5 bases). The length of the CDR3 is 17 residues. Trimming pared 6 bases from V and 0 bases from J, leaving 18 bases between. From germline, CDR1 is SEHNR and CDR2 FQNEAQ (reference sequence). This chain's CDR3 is CASSSDYGGVSGNTIYF. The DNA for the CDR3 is TGTGCCAGCAGTTCGGACTACGGGGGAGTCTCTGGAAACACCATATATTTT.

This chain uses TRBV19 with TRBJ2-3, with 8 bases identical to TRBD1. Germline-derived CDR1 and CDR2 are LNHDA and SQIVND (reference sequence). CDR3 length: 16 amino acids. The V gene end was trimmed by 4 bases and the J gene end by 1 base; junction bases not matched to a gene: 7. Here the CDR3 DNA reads TGTGCCAGTAGTAGCCCAAGGGACAGGCGCACAGATACGCAGTATTTT. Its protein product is CASSSPRDRRTDTQYF.

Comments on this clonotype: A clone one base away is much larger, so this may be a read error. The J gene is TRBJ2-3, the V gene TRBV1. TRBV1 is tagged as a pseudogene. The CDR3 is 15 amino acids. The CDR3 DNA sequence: TGCGCCAGCAGCCAAGATCTGGAAAGCACAGATACGCAGTATTTT. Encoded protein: CASSQDLESTDTQYF.

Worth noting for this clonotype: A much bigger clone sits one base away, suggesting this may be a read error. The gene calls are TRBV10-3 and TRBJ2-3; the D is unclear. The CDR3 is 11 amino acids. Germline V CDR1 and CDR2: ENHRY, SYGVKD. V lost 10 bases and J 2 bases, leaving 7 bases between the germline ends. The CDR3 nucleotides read TGTGCCAGCAGGAACACAGATACGCAGTATTTT. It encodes CASRNTDTQYF.

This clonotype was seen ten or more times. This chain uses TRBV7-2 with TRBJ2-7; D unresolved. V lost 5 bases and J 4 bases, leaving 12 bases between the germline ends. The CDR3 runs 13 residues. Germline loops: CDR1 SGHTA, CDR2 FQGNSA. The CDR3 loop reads CASSPGRVYEQYF. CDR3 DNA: TGTGCCAGCAGCCCCGGAAGGGTTTACGAGCAGTACTTC.

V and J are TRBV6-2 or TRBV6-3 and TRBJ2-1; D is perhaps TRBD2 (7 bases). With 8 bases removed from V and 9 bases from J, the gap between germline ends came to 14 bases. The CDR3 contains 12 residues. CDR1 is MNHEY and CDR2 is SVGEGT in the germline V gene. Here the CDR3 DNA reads TGTGCCAGCGGGGGGGACAACAGTGAGCAGTTCTTC. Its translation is CASGGDNSEQFF.

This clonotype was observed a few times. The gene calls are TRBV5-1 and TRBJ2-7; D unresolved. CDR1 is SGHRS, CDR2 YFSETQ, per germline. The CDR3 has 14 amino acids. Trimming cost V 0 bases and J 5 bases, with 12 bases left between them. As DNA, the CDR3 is TGCGCCAGCAGCTTGGTATTGGGGTTCAACGAGCAGTACTTC. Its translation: CASSLVLGFNEQYF.

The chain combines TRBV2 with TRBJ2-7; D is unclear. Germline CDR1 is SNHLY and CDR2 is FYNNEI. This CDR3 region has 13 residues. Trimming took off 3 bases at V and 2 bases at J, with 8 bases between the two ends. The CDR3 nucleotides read TGTGCCAGCAGTGACGACTTAACCTACGAGCAGTACTTC. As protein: CASSDDLTYEQYF.

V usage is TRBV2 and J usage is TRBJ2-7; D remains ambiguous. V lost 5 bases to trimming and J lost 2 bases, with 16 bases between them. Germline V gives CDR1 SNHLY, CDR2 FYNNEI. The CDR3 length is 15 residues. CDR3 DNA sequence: TGTGCCAGCAGTAAAGGTGCAGGTTCTCCCTACGAGCAGTACTTC. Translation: CASSKGAGSPYEQYF.

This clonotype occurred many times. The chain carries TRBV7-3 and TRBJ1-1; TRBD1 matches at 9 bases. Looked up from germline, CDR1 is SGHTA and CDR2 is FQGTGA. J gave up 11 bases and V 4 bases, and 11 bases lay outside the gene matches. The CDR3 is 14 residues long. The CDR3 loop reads CASSSGQGHKMAFF. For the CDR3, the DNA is TGTGCCAGCAGCTCCGGACAGGGGCATAAGATGGCTTTCTTT.

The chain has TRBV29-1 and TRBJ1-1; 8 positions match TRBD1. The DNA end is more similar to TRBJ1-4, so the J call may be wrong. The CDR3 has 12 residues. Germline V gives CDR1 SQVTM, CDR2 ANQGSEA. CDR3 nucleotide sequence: TGCAGCGTCGGACAGGGAGGGGAAAAACTGTTTTTT. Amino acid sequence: CSVGQGGEKLFF.

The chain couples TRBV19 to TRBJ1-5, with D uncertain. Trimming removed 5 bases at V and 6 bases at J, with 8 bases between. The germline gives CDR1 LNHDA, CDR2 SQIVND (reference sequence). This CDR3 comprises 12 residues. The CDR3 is CASSVTAQPQHF. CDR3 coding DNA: TGTGCCAGTAGTGTAACCGCTCAGCCCCAGCATTTT. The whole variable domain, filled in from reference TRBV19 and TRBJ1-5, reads DGGITQSPKYLFRKEGQNVTLSCEQNLNHDAMYWYRQDPGQGLRLIYYSQIVNDFQKGDIAEGYSVSREKKESFPLTVTSAQKNPTAFYLCASSVTAQPQHFGDGTRLSIL.

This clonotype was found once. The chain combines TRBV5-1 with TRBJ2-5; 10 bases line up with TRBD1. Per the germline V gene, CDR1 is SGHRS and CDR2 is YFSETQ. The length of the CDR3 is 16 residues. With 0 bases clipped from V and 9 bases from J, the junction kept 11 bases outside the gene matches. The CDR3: CASSLAMGTGDTAQYF. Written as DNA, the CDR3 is TGCGCCAGCAGCTTGGCCATGGGGACAGGGGATACGGCCCAGTACTTC.

CDR3 coding DNA: TGCAGTGCTAGAGCCGTCAGACCACGCAGCACAGATACGCAGTATTTT. Translated: CSARAVRPRSTDTQYF. This chain links TRBV20-1 with TRBJ2-3; D remains unclear. The CDR3 is made up of 16 amino acids. Germline V lookup: CDR1 DFQATT, CDR2 SNEGSKA (reference sequence). V dropped 1 base and J dropped 0 bases, with 14 bases sitting between them.